This T cell receptor beta chain was sequenced during a study of T cells in Graves' hyperthyroidism and ophthalmopathy. This CDR3 has 14 amino acids. Germline V lookup: CDR1 MNHNS, CDR2 SASEGT. V dropped 1 base and J dropped 0 bases, with 6 bases sitting between them. There were TCR beta CDR3 regions amplified from RNA transcripts. The TCR CDR3 was amplified in a first-round RT-PCR using the HTBI primer set. TCRdb reprocessed the multiplex PCR reads via MiXCR and lists one record per CDR3 protein. The profile shows hundreds of thousands of distinct CDR3 sequences, roughly 15% of them singletons. This clonotype was found many times. Patients were aged 18 to 65, had disease duration under 2 months, and had newly diagnosed hyperthyroidism. Researchers barred patients who had uncontrolled infection, other autoimmune disease, pregnancy or lactation. Extraction of PBMCs used around 9.6 ml of fresh peripheral blood.

Input material: blood. The TCR originated in a woman aged 25 to 45 with Graves' hyperthyroidism. The chain has TRBV6-1 and TRBJ2-5; perhaps TRBD1 as D (5 bases). In DNA form, the CDR3 reads TGTGCCAGCAGTGAAGGACAGTACCAAGAGACCCAGTACTTC. Translation gives CASSEGQYQETQYF.